This T cell receptor beta chain was recorded in a study of OX40 agonist ivuxolimab in advanced cancers. With regard to the full study: The costimulatory receptor OX40 (CD134) was targeted by ivuxolimab, a fully human IgG2 agonistic monoclonal antibody. Intravenous ivuxolimab was administered to patients every 2 weeks at six dose levels: 0.01, 0.1, 0.3, 1.5, 3 and 10 mg/kg. Of the approximately 50 patients in dose escalation, 19 had hepatocellular carcinoma, about 15 had melanoma, 9 had renal cell carcinoma and 9 had head and neck cancer. In the dose-escalation cohort, 82.7% of patients were male, and the mean age was approximately 64 years, with a range of about 23 to 90. Patients were allowed to have had prior anti-PD-1, anti-PD-L1 or anti-CTLA-4 therapy, and 40% of the dose-escalation patients had been treated with checkpoint inhibitors. Partial responses were achieved by three dose-escalation patients, of whom one had hepatocellular carcinoma and two had cutaneous melanoma. Peripheral TCRbeta sequencing was intended to test whether TCR sequence diversity was altered and clonal T-cell expansion was caused by ivuxolimab. The paper covers the monotherapy dose-escalation part of the phase I ivuxolimab trial, which included N of about 51 patients.

Genomic DNA was extracted from sorted cells for sequencing of the TCRbeta CDR3 region. The immunoSEQ Assay was used for sequencing of TCRbeta CDR3 regions. The immuneACCESS repertoire file appears here via TCRdb, limited to in-frame rearrangements. These files lack a portion of the clones; in checked studies, under half of the deficit traces to unresolved V genes, and the cause of the others is not known. Counted in this sample were fewer than 25,000 clones; 86% of them appeared once. The ten largest make up 35% to 50% of the sample. Patients with autoimmune disease history or receiving systemic immunosuppression were excluded from the trial. Peripheral blood for TCR sequencing was drawn from every dose cohort at baseline, at cycle 4 day 1 and at cycle 7 day 1. Samples were obtained from an open-label, multicenter, first-in-human phase I dose-escalation trial of ivuxolimab. The trial enrolled adults with locally advanced or metastatic head and neck squamous cell, hepatocellular, melanoma or renal cell carcinoma. CD4+ and CD8+ T cells were sorted separately from peripheral blood before TCR sequencing.

Points on this clone: This receptor's antigen is unknown. One base away there is no much larger clone; base qualities are not given.

General findings and caveats noted by the study authors: The antigen specificity of the peripheral T cells that underwent clonal expansion was not determined. Low levels of normalized T-cell clonal expansion were also seen in some patients who did not respond. Clonal expansion of both CD4+ and CD8+ blood T cells was observed from baseline to week 6 at doses 0.1 to 3.0 mg/kg. On average, CD8+ T cells showed more expanded clones than CD4+ T cells after ivuxolimab. In the 0.1-3.0 mg/kg groups, partial responders were among the patients with the lowest normalized peripheral clonal expansion, particularly in CD8+ T cells.

Based on the germline V gene, the CDR1 and CDR2 sequences are MDHEN and SYDVKM. V has 3 bases trimmed and J has 3 bases trimmed; junction bases matching no gene number 3. Reading from cysteine to phenylalanine, the CDR3 counts 15 amino acids. Only the CDR3 DNA stays, 45 bases, in frame from base 1. The specimen was CD4+ or CD8+ T cells sorted from blood, collected in a trial of the OX40 agonist ivuxolimab. This TCR was sampled from an adult with an advanced solid tumor such as melanoma, head and neck, liver or kidney cancer. This sequence uses TRBV28 and TRBJ2-1, and TRBD2 aligns with 9 junction nucleotides. The CDR3 reads as follows: CASSFAGGVYNEQFF. The DNA is as follows: TGTGCCAGCAGTTTTGCGGGAGGGGTCTACAATGAGCAGTTCTTC.